This entry is about one T cell receptor beta chain. Followed longitudinally, the Seattle patients had been enrolled during active infection. The germline CDR1 and CDR2 sequences are LNHDA and SQIVND (reference sequence). Trimming removed 5 bases from V and 0 bases from J; junction bases left unmatched: 4. CDR3 length: 15 residues. In the original processing: The assay estimated nucleated cells by amplifying reference gene primers. The method was immunoSEQ multiplex PCR; TCRdb's version includes in-frame clones alone and lacks a portion of them. V and J calls and clone size are as listed in that table; D and trimming were resolved from the DNA. The sample has fewer than 700,000 clones, approximately 91% seen once. The data stem from a study of blood T cell repertoires in COVID-19. Study-wide background: There were acute and convalescent COVID-19 samples, and they came from the United States, Italy and Spain. T cells, B-cell-depleted T cells, or PBMCs supplied cDNA or gDNA.

This rearrangement joins TRBV19 to TRBJ1-3; TRBD1 aligns across 7 bases. Sequences were obtained from peripheral blood. The TCR was taken from a woman aged 45-60 years with COVID-19, enrolled during active disease. This CDR3 reads CASSQNRGSGNTIYF. The CDR3 nucleotides read TGTGCCAGTAGTCAAAACAGGGGCTCTGGAAACACCATATATTTT.